This TCR beta chain was recorded in a study of memory CD4+ T cells and cytomegalovirus serostatus. Looking at the study overall: Healthy Belgian adult donors included nine or ten CMV-positive and 24 CMV-negative people. Study results and limitations: 67 of 164 known CMV-associated TCRbeta sequences appeared in CD4+ memory.

Single viable CD3+CD4+CD8-CD45RO+ cells were sorted as the memory CD4+ T cells. Serum IgG to CMV pp150, pp28, p38 and p52 defined serostatus. Assay used: immunoSEQ multiplex PCR; TCRdb lists only in-frame clones, some missing. The sample carries about 64,000 clones, 70% to 80% recorded once. CDR3 length: 16 residues. The V gene end was trimmed by 3 bases and the J gene end by 5 bases; junction bases not matched to a gene: 5. Germline CDR1 and CDR2: SGHRS and YFSETQ. To note about this clone: Its antigen is not known.

V usage is TRBV5-1 and J usage is TRBJ2-5, with TRBD2 matching over 15 bases. Sequences were obtained from memory CD4+ T cells from blood. The receptor comes from an adult in good health and CMV-seronegative. The CDR3 protein is CASSWGLAGGMETQYF. CDR3 bases: TGCGCCAGCAGCTGGGGACTAGCGGGGGGAATGGAGACCCAGTACTTC.